The 16 T cell receptor beta chains in this list originate from one sample, sequenced in a study of STAT5B mutations in CD4+ large granular lymphocyte leukemia. Generated by immunoSEQ multiplex PCR, the TCRdb table keeps only in-frame clones and is missing some. The table records about 9,500 clones, roughly four fifths of them present only once. The sample consisted of PBMCs. These receptors originate from a man aged 55 to 70 with CD4+ T-cell large granular lymphocyte leukemia.

Only a few counts were recorded for this clone. The gene calls are TRBV30 and TRBJ1-1; D remains unclear. CDR1 and CDR2 (germline): GTSNPN, SVGIG (reference sequence). V lost 4 bases to trimming and J lost 0 bases, with 6 bases between them. This CDR3 contains 12 residues. CDR3 in amino acids: CAWIMMNTEAFF. The CDR3, as DNA: TGTGCCTGGATTATGATGAACACTGAAGCTTTCTTT.

The chain employs TRBV9 and TRBJ2-1; no clear D gene. There are 14 residues in the CDR3. Germline CDR1 reads SGDLS; CDR2 reads YYNGEE. With 0 bases removed from V and 10 bases from J, the gap between germline ends came to 14 bases. CDR3: CASSVEPSRTEQFF. As DNA, the CDR3 is TGTGCCAGCAGCGTAGAACCCTCTCGAACCGAGCAGTTCTTC.

The gene calls are TRBV7-6 and TRBJ2-7, with TRBD1 identical over 8 bases. The CDR3 covers 15 residues. Losses at the gene ends were 0 bases for V and 3 bases for J; bases not matched to a gene: 4. Germline V lookup: CDR1 SGHVS, CDR2 FNYEAQ. The CDR3 nucleotides are TGTGCCAGCAGCTTAGCTAGTGACAGGGGCTACGAGCAGTACTTC. This translates into CASSLASDRGYEQYF.

About this clone: One end of the junction fails to match germline, which may point to a read error. The gene calls are TRBV7-7 and TRBJ2-2; D not certain. This CDR3 is 14 amino acids long. Germline-derived CDR1 and CDR2 are SSHAT and FNYEAQ (reference sequence). CDR3 sequence reads: CASSFGTNTGELFF. The CDR3 nucleotides are TGTGCTAGCAGCTTCGGTACGAACACCGGGGAGCTGTTTTTT.

The sample holds one count of this clone. The chain recombines TRBV5-6 with TRBJ2-3; no clear D. Germline loops: CDR1 SGHDT, CDR2 YYEEEE. Trimming shortened V by 7 bases and J by 6 bases, and 6 bases separated the two germline ends. The CDR3 is 10 amino acids. CDR3 loop: CASAGDTQYF. CDR3 DNA: TGTGCCAGCGCCGGGGATACGCAGTATTTT.

J is TRBJ1-3 and V is TRBV6-4; D is ambiguous. V dropped 0 bases and J dropped 4 bases, with 7 bases sitting between them. Germline CDR1 reads MRHNA; CDR2 reads SNTAGT. This CDR3 contains 14 residues. The CDR3 coding sequence is TGTGCCAGCAGTGACTCCCCGGCAGGAAACACCATATATTTT. Protein product: CASSDSPAGNTIYF.

The chain couples TRBV28 to TRBJ2-2; 9 bases align to TRBD2. Looked up from germline, CDR1 is MDHEN and CDR2 is SYDVKM. With V trimmed by 5 bases and J by 4 bases, 8 bases remained unmatched. The CDR3 totals 16 residues. The CDR3 DNA follows: TGTGCCAGCAGTGTAAATGCGGGAGGGCTCACCGGGGAGCTGTTTTTT. Translating it yields CASSVNAGGLTGELFF.

The chain combines TRBV18 with TRBJ1-1, with 7 bases aligning to TRBD1. Germline assignment: CDR1 KGHSH and CDR2 LQKENI. The trim removed 2 bases at V and 4 bases at J, leaving 7 bases unmatched. This CDR3 is built from 15 residues. Written as DNA, the CDR3 is TGTGCCAGCTCACCAATCCAGGGGGAGGGCACTGAAGCTTTCTTT. Amino acids: CASSPIQGEGTEAFF.

This rearrangement joins TRBV27 to TRBJ1-5, with D unresolved. This CDR3 contains 15 residues. Looked up from germline, CDR1 is MNHEY and CDR2 is SMNVEV (reference sequence). V was shortened by 0 bases and J by 0 bases, with 6 bases between the two germline ends. The CDR3 is CASSLSGLSNQPQHF. The CDR3, as DNA: TGTGCCAGCAGTTTATCGGGTCTTAGCAATCAGCCCCAGCATTTT.

This chain joins TRBV30 and TRBJ2-3; no clear D gene. In germline, CDR1 is GTSNPN, CDR2 SVGIG (reference sequence). The CDR3 consists of 15 residues. V was clipped by 1 base and J by 5 bases, with 16 bases between them. The DNA for the CDR3 is TGTGCCTGGAGTGCCCACTCCCCAGTGGTAGATACGCAGTATTTT. This gives the protein CAWSAHSPVVDTQYF.

This chain links TRBV28 with TRBJ1-1; no definite D call. Germline assignment: CDR1 MDHEN and CDR2 SYDVKM. V was trimmed by 1 base and J by 0 bases, leaving 9 bases between them. The CDR3 is 15 amino acids. The CDR3 is CASSLLRPLNTEAFF. CDR3 coding DNA: TGTGCCAGCAGTTTATTACGTCCCTTGAACACTGAAGCTTTCTTT.

The CDR3 loop is CASKFGYINSNQPQHF. The CDR3 DNA follows: TGTGCCAGTAAGTTTGGGTACATCAATAGCAATCAGCCCCAGCATTTT. The rearrangement links TRBV19 to TRBJ1-5; no reliable D call. Germline V gene data show CDR1 as LNHDA and CDR2 as SQIVND (reference sequence). V lost 7 bases and J lost 0, with 16 bases in between. The CDR3 covers 16 residues.

The chain combines TRBV5-6 with TRBJ2-1; 9 nucleotides match TRBD1. This CDR3 is 14 amino acids long. Germline-derived CDR1 and CDR2 are SGHDT and YYEEEE. The V segment lost 4 bases and the J segment 9 bases; nucleotides outside the gene matches: 8. CDR3 bases: TGTGCCAGCAGCCCACGGGACAGGGCTCTTGAGCAGTTCTTC. Encoded protein: CASSPRDRALEQFF.

This clone was observed once. This chain links TRBV18 with TRBJ1-5, with D unresolved. The CDR3 spans 15 residues. The V end lost 3 bases, the J end lost 4 bases, and 13 bases lay between the germline ends. Per germline, CDR1 KGHSH and CDR2 LQKENI. This CDR3 is CASSPTGNWNQPQHF. The CDR3 coding sequence is TGTGCCAGCTCACCTACCGGGAACTGGAATCAGCCCCAGCATTTT.

The chain recombines TRBV7-2 with TRBJ1-5; 9 nucleotides align to TRBD1. V trimming: 6 bases; J trimming: 2 bases; junction bases outside the gene matches: 8. The CDR3 sequence is 16 residues long. Germline CDR1 reads SGHTA; CDR2 reads FQGNSA. DNA of the CDR3: TGTGCCAGCAGGGGGACAGGGAAAGGAGGCAATCAGCCCCAGCATTTT. The encoded protein is CASRGTGKGGNQPQHF.

V usage is TRBV7-8 and J usage is TRBJ1-4; possibly TRBD1 for D (6 bases). Trimming removed 5 bases at V and 12 bases at J, with 13 bases between. Germline CDR1 reads SGHVS; CDR2 reads FQNEAQ. CDR3 size: 12 residues. CDR3 bases: TGTGCCAGCAGCCTACGGGGGGCAGAACTGTTTTTT. Protein: CASSLRGAELFF.